The present T cell receptor (beta chain) was sequenced within a study of T-cell reconstitution after alpha-beta-depleted transplantation in children. Researchers prepared the TCRbeta library using unique molecular identifiers, the study reports. TCRdb called the PCR reads again in MiXCR, with one record for every CDR3 protein. The repertoire has a few hundred thousand distinct CDR3 sequences, about a tenth of them found once; the top ten carry about a tenth. The germline CDR1 and CDR2 sequences are MGHDK and SYGVNS. The V segment lost 2 bases and the J segment 0 bases; nucleotides outside the gene matches: 3. The CDR3 is 16 residues long.

Sequences were derived from PBMCs from the stem cell graft donor, sampled from the stem cell graft. The rearrangement uses TRBV25-1 and TRBJ2-1; 8 bases are a match to TRBD2. The receptor was derived from a human donor who donated a stem cell graft to a child with SCID. CDR3 sequence reads: CASSEEAGGSYNEQFF. For the CDR3, the DNA is TGTGCCAGCAGTGAAGAGGCGGGGGGCTCCTACAATGAGCAGTTCTTC.